The clone carrying this T cell receptor beta chain was seen only a few times. This entry is derived from a study of blood T cells in healthy people across ages. Primed by a sample-barcoded 5' primer and a J-beta primer mix, a second PCR proceeded for 7 to 11 cycles. Via MiXCR, TCRdb re-called the 5' RACE reads, giving one row per CDR3 protein. There are about 500,000 distinct CDR3 sequences in the sample; 24% occur only once, and approximately 8.7% lies in the top ten. The same specimen was also included in a second study, on T cells of mothers and their children.

The specimen sequenced was blood. This TCR derives from a boy younger than 18 in good health.

CDR3 bases: TGTGCCAGCAGCGGTTATAGGCTCGGTGGAAACACCATATATTTT. This codes for CASSGYRLGGNTIYF. J is TRBJ1-3 and V is TRBV9; D gene uncertain. Germline lookup yields CDR1 SGDLS and CDR2 YYNGEE. The CDR3 has 15 residues. Trimming pared 3 bases from V and 3 bases from J, leaving 13 bases between.